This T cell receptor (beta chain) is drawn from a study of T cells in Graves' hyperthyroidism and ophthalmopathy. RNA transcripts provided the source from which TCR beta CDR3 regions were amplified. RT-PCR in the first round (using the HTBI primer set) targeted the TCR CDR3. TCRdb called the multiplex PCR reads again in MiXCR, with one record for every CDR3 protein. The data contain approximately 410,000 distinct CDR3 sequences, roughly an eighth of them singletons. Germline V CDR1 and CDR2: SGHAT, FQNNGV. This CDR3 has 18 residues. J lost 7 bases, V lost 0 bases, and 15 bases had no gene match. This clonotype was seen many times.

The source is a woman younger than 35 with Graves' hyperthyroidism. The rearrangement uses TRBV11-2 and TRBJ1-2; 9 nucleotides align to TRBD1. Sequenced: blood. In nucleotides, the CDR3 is TGTGCCAGCAGCTTAGATTCCGGACAGGGGATGGGGGTTTCTGGCTACACCTTC. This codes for CASSLDSGQGMGVSGYTF.